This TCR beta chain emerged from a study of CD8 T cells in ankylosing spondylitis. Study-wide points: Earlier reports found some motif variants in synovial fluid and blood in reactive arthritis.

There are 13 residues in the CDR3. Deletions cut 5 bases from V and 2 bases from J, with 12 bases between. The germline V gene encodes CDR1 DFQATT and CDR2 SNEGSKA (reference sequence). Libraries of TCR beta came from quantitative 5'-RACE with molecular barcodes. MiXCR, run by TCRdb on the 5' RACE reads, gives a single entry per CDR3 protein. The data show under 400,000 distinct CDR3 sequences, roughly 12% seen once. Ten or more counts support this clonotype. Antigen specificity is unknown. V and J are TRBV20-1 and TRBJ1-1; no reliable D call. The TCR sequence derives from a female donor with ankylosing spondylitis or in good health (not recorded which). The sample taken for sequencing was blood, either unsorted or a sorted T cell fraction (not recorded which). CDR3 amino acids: CSAPGMGNTEAFF. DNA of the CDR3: TGCAGTGCTCCGGGCATGGGAAACACTGAAGCTTTCTTT.